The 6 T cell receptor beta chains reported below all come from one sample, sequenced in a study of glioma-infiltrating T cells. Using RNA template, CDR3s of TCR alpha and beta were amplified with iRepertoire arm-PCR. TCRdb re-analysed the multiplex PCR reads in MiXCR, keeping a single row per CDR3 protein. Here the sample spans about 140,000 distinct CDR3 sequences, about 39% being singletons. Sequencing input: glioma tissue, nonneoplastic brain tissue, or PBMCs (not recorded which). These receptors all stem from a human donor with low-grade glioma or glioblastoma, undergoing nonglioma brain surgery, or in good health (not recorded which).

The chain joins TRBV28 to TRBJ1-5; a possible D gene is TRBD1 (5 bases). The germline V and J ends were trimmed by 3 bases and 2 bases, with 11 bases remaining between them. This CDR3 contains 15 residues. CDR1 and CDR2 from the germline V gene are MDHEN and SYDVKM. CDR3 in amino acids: CASSLAGLGNQPQHF. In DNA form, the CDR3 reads TGTGCCAGCAGTTTGGCGGGGCTTGGCAATCAGCCCCAGCATTTT.

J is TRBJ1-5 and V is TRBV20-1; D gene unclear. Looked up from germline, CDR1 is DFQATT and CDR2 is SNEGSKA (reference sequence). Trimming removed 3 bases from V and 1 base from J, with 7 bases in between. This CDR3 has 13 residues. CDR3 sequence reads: CSASKDSNQPQHF. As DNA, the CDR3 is TGCAGTGCTAGTAAGGACAGCAATCAGCCCCAGCATTTT.

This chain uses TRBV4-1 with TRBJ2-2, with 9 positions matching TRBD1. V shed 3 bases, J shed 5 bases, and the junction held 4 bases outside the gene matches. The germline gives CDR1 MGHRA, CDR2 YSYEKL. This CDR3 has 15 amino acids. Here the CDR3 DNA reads TGCGCCAGCAGCCACGACAGGGGGAGTACCGGGGAGCTGTTTTTT. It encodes CASSHDRGSTGELFF.

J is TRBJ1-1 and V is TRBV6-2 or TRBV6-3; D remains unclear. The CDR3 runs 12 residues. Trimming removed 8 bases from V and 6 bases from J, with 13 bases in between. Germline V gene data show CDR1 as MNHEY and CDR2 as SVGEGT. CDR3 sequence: CASSTSGPEAFF. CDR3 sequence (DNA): TGTGCCAGCTCCACCTCGGGCCCTGAAGCTTTCTTT.

This chain's CDR3 is CASSAEVSGANVLTF. CDR3 coding DNA: TGTGCCAGCAGCGCGGAGGTCTCTGGGGCCAACGTCCTGACTTTC. The rearrangement joins TRBV12-3 or TRBV12-4 to TRBJ2-6, with D possibly TRBD2 on 5 matching bases. With 6 bases removed from V and 0 bases from J, the gap between germline ends came to 9 bases. There are 15 residues in the CDR3.

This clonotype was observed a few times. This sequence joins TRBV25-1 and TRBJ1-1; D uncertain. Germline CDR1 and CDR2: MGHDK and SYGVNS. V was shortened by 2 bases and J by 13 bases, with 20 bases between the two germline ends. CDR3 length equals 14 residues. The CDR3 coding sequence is TGTGCCAGCAGTGAAGCCCGCCAACACTTGAAGCTTTTCTTT. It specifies CASSEARQHLKLFF.